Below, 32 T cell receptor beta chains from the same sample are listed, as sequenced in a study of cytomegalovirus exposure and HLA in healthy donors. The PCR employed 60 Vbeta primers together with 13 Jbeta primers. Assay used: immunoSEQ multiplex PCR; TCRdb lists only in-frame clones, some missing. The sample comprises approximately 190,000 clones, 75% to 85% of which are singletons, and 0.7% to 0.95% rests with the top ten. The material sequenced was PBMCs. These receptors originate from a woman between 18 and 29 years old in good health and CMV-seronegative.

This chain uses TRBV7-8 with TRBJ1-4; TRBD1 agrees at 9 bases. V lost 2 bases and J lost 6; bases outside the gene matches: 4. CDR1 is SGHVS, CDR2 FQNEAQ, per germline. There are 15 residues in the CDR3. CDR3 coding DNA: TGTGCCAGCAGCTTACGGACAGGGGTTGATGAAAAACTGTTTTTT. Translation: CASSLRTGVDEKLFF.

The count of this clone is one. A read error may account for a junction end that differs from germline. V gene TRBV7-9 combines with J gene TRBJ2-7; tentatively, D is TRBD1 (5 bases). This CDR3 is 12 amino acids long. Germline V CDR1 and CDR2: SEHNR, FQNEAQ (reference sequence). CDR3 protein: CSSRQGFNEQYF. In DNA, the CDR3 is TGTTCCAGCAGGCAGGGTTTTAACGAGCAGTACTTC.

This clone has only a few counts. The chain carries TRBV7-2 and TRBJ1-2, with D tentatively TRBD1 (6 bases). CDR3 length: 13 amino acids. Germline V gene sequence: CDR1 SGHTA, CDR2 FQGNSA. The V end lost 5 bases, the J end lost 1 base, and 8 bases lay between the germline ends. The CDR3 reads CASSLQGNYGYTF. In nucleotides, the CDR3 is TGTGCCAGCAGCCTACAGGGTAACTATGGCTACACCTTC.

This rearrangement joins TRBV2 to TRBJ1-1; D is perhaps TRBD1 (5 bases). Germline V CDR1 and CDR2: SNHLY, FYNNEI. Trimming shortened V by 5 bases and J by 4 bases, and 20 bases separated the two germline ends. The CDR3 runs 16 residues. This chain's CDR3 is CASSKTQGFRVTEAFF. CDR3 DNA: TGTGCCAGCAGTAAAACGCAGGGATTCCGGGTCACTGAAGCTTTCTTT. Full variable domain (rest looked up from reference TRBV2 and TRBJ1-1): EPEVTQTPSHQVTQMGQEVILRCVPISNHLYFYWYRQILGQKVEFLVSFYNNEISEKSEIFDDQFSVERPDGSNFTLKIRSTKLEDSAMYFCASSKTQGFRVTEAFFGQGTRLTVV.

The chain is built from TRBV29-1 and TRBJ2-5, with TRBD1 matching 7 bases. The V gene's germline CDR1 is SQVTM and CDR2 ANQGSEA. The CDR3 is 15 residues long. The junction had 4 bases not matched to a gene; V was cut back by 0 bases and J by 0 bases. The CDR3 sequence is CSVEDVGQNQETQYF. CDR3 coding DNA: TGCAGCGTTGAAGATGTGGGACAGAACCAAGAGACCCAGTACTTC.

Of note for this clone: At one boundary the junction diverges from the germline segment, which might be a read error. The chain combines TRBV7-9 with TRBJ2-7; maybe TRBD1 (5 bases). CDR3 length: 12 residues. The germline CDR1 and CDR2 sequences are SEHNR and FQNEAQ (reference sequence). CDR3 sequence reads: CSSSPQAAEQYF. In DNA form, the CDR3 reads TGTTCCAGCAGCCCACAGGCGGCCGAGCAGTACTTC. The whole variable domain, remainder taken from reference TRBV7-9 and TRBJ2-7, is DTGVSQNPRHKITKRGQNVTFRCDPISEHNRLYWYRQTLGQGPEFLTYFQNEAQLEKSRLLSDRFSAERPKGSFSTLEIQRTEQGDSAMYLCSSSPQAAEQYFGPGTRLTVT.

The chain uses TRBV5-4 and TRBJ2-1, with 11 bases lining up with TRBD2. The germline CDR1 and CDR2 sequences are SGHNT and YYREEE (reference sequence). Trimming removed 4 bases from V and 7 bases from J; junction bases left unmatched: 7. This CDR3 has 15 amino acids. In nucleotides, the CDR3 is TGTGCCAGCAGCGTTAGCGGGGGGGCTCTAAATGAGCAGTTCTTC. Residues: CASSVSGGALNEQFF.

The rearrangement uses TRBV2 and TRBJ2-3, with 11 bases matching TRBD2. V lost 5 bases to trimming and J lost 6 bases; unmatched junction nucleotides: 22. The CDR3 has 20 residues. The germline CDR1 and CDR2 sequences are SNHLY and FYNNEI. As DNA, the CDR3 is TGTGCCAGCAGTAAACGGCCCCTCCGGGGACTAGCGGCCGAGGGGGATACGCAGTATTTT. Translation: CASSKRPLRGLAAEGDTQYF.

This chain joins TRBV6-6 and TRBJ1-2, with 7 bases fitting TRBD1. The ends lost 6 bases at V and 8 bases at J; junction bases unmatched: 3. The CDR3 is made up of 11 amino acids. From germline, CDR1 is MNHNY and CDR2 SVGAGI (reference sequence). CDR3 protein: CASRVGGGYTF. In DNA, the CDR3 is TGTGCCAGCAGGGTAGGGGGCGGCTACACCTTC.

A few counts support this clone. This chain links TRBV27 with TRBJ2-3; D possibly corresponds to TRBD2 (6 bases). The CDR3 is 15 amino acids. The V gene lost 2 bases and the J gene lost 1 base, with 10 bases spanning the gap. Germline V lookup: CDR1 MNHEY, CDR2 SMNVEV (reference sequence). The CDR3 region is CASSLLASGTDTQYF. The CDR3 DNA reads TGTGCCAGCAGTTTACTGGCTAGCGGCACAGATACGCAGTATTTT.

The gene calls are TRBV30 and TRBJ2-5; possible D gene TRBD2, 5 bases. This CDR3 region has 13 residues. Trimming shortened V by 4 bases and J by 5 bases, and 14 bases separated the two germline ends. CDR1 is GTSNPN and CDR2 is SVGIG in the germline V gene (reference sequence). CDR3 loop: CAWTGILRETQYF. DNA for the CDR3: TGTGCCTGGACGGGGATTCTAAGGGAGACCCAGTACTTC.

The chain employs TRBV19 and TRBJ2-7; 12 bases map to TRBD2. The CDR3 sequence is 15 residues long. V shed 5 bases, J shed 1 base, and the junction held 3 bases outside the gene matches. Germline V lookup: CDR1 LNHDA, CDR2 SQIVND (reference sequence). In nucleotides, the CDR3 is TGTGCCAGTAGTTCTAGCGGGAGGGCGTCCTACGAGCAGTACTTC. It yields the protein CASSSSGRASYEQYF.

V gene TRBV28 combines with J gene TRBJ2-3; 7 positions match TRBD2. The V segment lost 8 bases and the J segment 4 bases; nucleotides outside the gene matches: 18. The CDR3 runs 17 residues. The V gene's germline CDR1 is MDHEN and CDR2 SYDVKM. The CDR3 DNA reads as TGTGCCAGCGGAATTTCCACGGGGCAGCGGGGTTCAGATACGCAGTATTTT. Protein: CASGISTGQRGSDTQYF.

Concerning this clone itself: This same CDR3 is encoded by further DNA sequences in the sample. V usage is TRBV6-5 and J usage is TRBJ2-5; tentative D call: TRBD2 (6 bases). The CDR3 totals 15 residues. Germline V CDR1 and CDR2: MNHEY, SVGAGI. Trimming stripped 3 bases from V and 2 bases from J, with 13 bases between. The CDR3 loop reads CASSYGGGGQETQYF. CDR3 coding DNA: TGTGCCAGCAGTTATGGCGGCGGAGGGCAAGAGACCCAGTACTTC.

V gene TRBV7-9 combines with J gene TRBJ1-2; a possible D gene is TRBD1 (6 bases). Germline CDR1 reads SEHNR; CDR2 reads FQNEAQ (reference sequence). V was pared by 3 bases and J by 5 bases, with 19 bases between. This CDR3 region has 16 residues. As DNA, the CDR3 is TGTGCCAGCAGCTTGGGGAAAGGACAGAGAGTTTATGGCTACACCTTC. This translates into CASSLGKGQRVYGYTF.

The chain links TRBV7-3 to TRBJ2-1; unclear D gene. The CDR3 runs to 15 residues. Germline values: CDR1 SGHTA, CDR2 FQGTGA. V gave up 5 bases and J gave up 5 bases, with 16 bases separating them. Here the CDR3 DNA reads TGTGCCAGCAGCCCCTATCCAGGCCCTAACAATGAGCAGTTCTTC. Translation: CASSPYPGPNNEQFF.

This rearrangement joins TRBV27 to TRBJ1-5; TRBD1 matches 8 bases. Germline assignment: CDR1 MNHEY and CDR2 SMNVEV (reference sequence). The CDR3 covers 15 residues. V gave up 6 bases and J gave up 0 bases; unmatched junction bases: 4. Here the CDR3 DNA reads TGTGCCAGCAGACGGACAGGGATTAGCAATCAGCCCCAGCATTTT. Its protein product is CASRRTGISNQPQHF.

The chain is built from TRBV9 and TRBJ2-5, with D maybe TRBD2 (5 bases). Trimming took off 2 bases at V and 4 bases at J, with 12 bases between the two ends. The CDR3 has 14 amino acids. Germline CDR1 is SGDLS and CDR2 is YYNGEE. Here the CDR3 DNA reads TGTGCCAGCAGCGTGCTTACGAGCGGAGAGACCCAGTACTTC. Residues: CASSVLTSGETQYF.

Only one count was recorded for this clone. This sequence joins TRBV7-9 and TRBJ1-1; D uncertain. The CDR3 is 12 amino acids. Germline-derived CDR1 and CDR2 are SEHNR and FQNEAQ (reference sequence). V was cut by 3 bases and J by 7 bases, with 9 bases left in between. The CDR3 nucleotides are TGTGCCAGCAGCTTTGAGCGGGGTGAAGCTTTCTTT. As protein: CASSFERGEAFF.

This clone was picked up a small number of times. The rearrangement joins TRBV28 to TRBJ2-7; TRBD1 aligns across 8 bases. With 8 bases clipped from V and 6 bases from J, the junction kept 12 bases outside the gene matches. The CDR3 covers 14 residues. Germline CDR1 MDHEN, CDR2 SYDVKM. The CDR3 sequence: CASGFQGAPLEQYF. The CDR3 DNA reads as TGTGCCAGCGGATTCCAGGGGGCCCCCCTCGAGCAGTACTTC. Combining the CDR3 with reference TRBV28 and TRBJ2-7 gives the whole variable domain DVKVTQSSRYLVKRTGEKVFLECVQDMDHENMFWYRQDPGLGLRLIYFSYDVKMKEKGDIPEGYSVSREKKERFSLILESASTNQTSMYLCASGFQGAPLEQYFGPGTRLTVT.

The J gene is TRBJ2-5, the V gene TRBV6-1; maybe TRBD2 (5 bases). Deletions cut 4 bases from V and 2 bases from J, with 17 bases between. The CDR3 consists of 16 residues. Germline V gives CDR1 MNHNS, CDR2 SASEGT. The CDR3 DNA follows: TGTGCCAGCAGTGCTCTACTAGGGCCCCTTCAAGAGACCCAGTACTTC. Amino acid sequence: CASSALLGPLQETQYF.

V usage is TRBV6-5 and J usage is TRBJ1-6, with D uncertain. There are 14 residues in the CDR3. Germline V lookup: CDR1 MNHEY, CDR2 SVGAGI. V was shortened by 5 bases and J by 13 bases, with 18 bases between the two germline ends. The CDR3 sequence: CASSDGDGLRPLHF. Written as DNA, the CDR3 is TGTGCCAGCAGTGATGGAGACGGACTACGGCCCCTCCACTTT.

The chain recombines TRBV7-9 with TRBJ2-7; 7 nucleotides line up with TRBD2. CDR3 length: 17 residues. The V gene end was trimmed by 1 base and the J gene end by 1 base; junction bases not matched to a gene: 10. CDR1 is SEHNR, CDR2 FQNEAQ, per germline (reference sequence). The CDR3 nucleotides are TGTGCCAGCAGCTTAGGGGAGGGGATAAGCAGTTCCTACGAGCAGTACTTC. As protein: CASSLGEGISSSYEQYF.

The CDR3 DNA reads as TGCAGCGACACGAATGAAAGCTATGGCTACACCTTC. As protein: CSDTNESYGYTF. The chain carries TRBV29-1 and TRBJ1-2; D gene unclear. The CDR3 extends over 12 amino acids. In germline, CDR1 is SQVTM, CDR2 ANQGSEA. The ends were cut back, 7 bases at V and 4 bases at J, with 13 bases in the middle.

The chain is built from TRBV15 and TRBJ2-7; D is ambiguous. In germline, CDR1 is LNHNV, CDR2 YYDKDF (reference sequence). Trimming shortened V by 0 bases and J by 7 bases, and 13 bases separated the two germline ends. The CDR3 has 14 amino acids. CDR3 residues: CATSREPLQAEQYF. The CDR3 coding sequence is TGTGCCACCAGCAGAGAGCCCTTGCAAGCGGAGCAGTACTTC.

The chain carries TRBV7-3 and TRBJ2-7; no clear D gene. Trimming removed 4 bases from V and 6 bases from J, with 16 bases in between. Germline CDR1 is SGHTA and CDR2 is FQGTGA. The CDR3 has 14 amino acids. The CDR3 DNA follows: TGTGCCAGCAGCTCACAGCCCTCAAGTAGCGAGCAGTACTTC. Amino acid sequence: CASSSQPSSSEQYF.

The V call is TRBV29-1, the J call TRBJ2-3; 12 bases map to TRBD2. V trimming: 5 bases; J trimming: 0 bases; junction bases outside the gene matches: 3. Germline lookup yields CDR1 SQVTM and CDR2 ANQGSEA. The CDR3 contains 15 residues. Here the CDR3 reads CSVRLAGASTDTQYF. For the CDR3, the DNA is TGCAGCGTTCGACTAGCGGGGGCTAGCACAGATACGCAGTATTTT.

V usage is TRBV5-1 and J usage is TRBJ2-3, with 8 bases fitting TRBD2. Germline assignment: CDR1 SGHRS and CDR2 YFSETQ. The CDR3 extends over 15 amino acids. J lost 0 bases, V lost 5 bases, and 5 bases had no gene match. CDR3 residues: CASSSSGSSTDTQYF. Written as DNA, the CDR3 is TGCGCCAGCAGTTCAAGCGGGAGCAGCACAGATACGCAGTATTTT. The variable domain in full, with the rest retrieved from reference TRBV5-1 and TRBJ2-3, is KAGVTQTPRYLIKTRGQQVTLSCSPISGHRSVSWYQQTPGQGLQFLFEYFSETQRNKGNFPGRFSGRQFSNSRSEMNVSTLELGDSALYLCASSSSGSSTDTQYFGPGTRLTVL.

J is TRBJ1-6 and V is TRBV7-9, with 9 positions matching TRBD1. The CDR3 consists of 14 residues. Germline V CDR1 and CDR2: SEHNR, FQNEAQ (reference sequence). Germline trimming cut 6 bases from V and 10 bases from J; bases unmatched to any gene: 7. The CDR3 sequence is CASRQTGGGSPLHF. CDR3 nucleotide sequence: TGTGCCAGCAGGCAAACAGGGGGCGGCTCACCCCTCCACTTT.

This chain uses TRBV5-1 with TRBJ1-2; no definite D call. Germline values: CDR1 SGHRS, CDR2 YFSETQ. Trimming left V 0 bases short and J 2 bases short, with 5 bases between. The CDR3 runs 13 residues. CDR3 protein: CASSLEQNYGYTF. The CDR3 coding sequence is TGCGCCAGCAGCTTGGAACAGAACTATGGCTACACCTTC.

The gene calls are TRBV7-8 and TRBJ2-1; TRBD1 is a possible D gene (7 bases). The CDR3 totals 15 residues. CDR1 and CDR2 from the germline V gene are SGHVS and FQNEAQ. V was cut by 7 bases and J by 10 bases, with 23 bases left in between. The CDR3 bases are TGTGCCAGCATGCCCCAGGGGGGCTTGTCGTTCGAGCAGTTCTTC. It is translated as CASMPQGGLSFEQFF.

The CDR3 protein is CASSSYSGQPQHF. In DNA, the CDR3 is TGTGCCAGCAGTTCCTACAGTGGTCAGCCCCAGCATTTT. V is TRBV28 and J is TRBJ1-5, with unresolved D. V was pared by 4 bases and J by 6 bases, with 10 bases between. CDR3 length: 13 amino acids. In germline, CDR1 is MDHEN, CDR2 SYDVKM. Full variable domain (missing parts from reference TRBV28 and TRBJ1-5): DVKVTQSSRYLVKRTGEKVFLECVQDMDHENMFWYRQDPGLGLRLIYFSYDVKMKEKGDIPEGYSVSREKKERFSLILESASTNQTSMYLCASSSYSGQPQHFGDGTRLSIL.